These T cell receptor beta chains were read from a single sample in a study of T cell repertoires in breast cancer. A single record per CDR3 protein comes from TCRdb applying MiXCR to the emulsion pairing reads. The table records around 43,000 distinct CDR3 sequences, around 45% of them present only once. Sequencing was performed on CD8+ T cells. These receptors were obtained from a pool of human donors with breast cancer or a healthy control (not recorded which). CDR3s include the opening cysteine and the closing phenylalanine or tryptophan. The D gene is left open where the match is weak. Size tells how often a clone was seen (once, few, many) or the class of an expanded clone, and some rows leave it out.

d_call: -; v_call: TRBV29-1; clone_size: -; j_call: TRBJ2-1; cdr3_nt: TGCAGCGTTTATAGGACAGAGTCCCATGAGCAGTTCTTC; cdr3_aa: CSVYRTESHEQFF
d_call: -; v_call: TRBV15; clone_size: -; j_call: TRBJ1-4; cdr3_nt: TGTGCCACCCGATCGGGGGCAAGGGAAAAACTGTTTTTT; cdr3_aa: CATRSGAREKLFF
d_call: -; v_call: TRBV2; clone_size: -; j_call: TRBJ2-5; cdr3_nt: TGTGCCAGCAGGTGGCTAGCTGAACAAGAGACCCAGTACTTC; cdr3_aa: CASRWLAEQETQYF
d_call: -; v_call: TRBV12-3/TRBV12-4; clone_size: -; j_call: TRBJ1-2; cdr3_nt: TGTGCCAGCAGGGGAGAGGGTCCTATCTATGGCTACACCTTC; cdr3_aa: CASRGEGPIYGYTF
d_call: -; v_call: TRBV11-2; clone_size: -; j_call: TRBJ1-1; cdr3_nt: TGTGCCAGCAGCTTAGAGGGGGCCATGAACACTAAAGCTTTCTTT; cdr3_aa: CASSLEGAMNTKAFF
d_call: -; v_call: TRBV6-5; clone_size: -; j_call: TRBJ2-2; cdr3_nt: TGTGCCAGCAGTTTTTTAACAGACGCTACCGGGGAGCTGTTTTTT; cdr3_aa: CASSFLTDATGELFF
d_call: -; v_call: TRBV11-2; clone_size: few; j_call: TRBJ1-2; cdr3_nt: TGTGCCAGCAGCCCTCGACTGGGAGCAGCTGGCTACACCTTC; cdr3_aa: CASSPRLGAAGYTF
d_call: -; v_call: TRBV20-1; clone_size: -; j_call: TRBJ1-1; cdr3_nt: TGCAGTGCTAGGGAAGAGGAGCCACCACATGACACTGAAGCTTTCTTT; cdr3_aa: CSAREEEPPHDTEAFF
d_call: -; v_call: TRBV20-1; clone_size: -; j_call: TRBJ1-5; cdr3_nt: TGCAGTGCTAGAGTACGCCAGGGGAATCAGCCCCAGCATTTT; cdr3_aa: CSARVRQGNQPQHF
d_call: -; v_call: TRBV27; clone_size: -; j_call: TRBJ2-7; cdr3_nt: TGTGCCAGCAGTTTTCTTGGCCCAGAGGGCCCATCCTACGAGCAGTACTTC; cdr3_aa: CASSFLGPEGPSYEQYF
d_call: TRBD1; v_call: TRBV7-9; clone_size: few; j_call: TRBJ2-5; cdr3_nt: TGTGCCAGCAGCCCAGGGGGAAGGGAAGAGACCCAGTACTTC; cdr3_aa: CASSPGGREETQYF
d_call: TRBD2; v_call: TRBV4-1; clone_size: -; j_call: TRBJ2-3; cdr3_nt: TGCGCCAGCTCCTCCGGCGGGGGTCGGACAGATACGCAGTATTTT; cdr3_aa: CASSSGGGRTDTQYF
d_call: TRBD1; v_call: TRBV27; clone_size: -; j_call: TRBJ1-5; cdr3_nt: TGTGCCAGCAGTTCCCTCGGGACAGGGAGAGATCAGCCCCAGCATTTT; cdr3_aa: CASSSLGTGRDQPQHF
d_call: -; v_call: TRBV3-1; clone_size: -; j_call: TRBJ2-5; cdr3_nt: TGTGCCAGCAGCCCAACGGGACTGGGGAAAGAGACCCAGTACTTC; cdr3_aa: CASSPTGLGKETQYF
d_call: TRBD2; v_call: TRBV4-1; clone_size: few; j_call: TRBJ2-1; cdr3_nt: TGCGCCACCGAACTAGCGCCAGGTTTTAATGAGCAGTTCTTC; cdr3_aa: CATELAPGFNEQFF
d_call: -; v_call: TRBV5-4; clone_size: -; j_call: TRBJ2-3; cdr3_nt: TGTGCCAGCAGCTTCGTCAGTGGCGGTAGCACAGATACGCAGTATTTT; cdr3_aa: CASSFVSGGSTDTQYF
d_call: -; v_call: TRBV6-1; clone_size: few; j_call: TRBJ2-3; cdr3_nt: TGTGCCAGCAGGCAGTTTCCAGATACGCAGTATTTT; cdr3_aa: CASRQFPDTQYF
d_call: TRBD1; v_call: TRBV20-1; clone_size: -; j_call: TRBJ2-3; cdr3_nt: TGCAGTGCTTCCGGACAGGGGGAGTCAGATACGCAGTATTTT; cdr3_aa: CSASGQGESDTQYF
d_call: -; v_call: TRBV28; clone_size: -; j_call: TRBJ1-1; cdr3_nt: TGTGCCAGCAGCCTATCCGTGGGGGCTGAAGCTTTCTTT; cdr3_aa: CASSLSVGAEAFF
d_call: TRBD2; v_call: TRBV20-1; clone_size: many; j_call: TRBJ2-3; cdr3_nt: TGCAGTGCTGCCGGACTAGCGGGAGATGCAAATACGCAGTATTTT; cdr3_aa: CSAAGLAGDANTQYF
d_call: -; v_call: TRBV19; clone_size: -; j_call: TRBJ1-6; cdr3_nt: TGTGCCGGTAGTATACAGGGACGCAATTCACCCCTCCACTTT; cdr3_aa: CAGSIQGRNSPLHF
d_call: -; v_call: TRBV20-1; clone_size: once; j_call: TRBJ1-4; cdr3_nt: TGCAGTGCTAGAGTATTCGGGTCTAGGCGCAATAATGAAAAACTGTTTTTT; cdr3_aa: CSARVFGSRRNNEKLFF
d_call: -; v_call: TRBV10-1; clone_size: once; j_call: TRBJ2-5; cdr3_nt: TGCGCCAGCAGTGTCGGCACCTCGTACCAAGAGACCCAGTACTTC; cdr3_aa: CASSVGTSYQETQYF
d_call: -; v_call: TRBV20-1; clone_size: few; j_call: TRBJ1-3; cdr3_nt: TGCAGTGCTAGTAGGCGGACTCCCGATGTCGGAAACACCATATATTTT; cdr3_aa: CSASRRTPDVGNTIYF
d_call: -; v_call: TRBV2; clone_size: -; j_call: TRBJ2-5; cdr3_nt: TGTGCCAGCAGTGGGGACTTGAACCAAGAGACCCAGTACTTC; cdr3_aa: CASSGDLNQETQYF
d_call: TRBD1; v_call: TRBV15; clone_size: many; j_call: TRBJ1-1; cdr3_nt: TGTGCCACCAGCAGAGATCTGGGGACAGGGAACACTGAAGCTTTCTTT; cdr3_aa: CATSRDLGTGNTEAFF
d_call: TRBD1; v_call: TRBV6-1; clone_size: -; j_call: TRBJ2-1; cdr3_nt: TGTGCCAGCAGCACGACAGGGGCCTACAATGAGCAGTTCTTC; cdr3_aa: CASSTTGAYNEQFF
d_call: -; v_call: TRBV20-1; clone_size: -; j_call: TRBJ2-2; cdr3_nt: TGCAGTGCTAGAGATTCTGAGACAGACACCGGGGAGCTGTTTTTT; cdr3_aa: CSARDSETDTGELFF
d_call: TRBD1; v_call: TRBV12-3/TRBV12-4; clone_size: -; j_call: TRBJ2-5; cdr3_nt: TGTGCCAGCAGTTTAGTTAGGGGGCGATTTGAGACCCAGTACTTC; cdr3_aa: CASSLVRGRFETQYF
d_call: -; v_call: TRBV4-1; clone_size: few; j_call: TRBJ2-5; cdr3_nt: TGCGCCAGCAGCCACGCCCGGGACTTCCAAGAGACCCAGTACTTC; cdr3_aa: CASSHARDFQETQYF
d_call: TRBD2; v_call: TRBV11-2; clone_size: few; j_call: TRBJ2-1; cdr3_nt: TGTGCCAGCAGCCCCGCCAGCGGGGGATACAATGAGCAGTTCTTC; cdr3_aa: CASSPASGGYNEQFF
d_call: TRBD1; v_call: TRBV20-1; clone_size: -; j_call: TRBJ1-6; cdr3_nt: TGCAGTGTTGACAGGGGGAGTTCTAATTCACCCCTCCACTTT; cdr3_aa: CSVDRGSSNSPLHF
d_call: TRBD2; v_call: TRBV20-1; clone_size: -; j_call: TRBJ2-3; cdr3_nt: TGCAGTGCTAGGAGACTAGCGGGAATTGATACGCAGTATTTT; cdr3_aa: CSARRLAGIDTQYF
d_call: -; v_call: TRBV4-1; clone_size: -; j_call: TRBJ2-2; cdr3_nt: TGCGCCAGCAGCCAAGGGCCGGGACAGAACACCGGGGAGCTGTTTTTT; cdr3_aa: CASSQGPGQNTGELFF
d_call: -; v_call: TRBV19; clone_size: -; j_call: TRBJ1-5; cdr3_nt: TGTGCCAGTAGTATAGCACAGGGAAATCAGCCCCAGCATTTT; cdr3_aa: CASSIAQGNQPQHF
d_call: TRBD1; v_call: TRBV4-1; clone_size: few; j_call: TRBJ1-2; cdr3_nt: TGCGCCAGCAGCCAAAGGATTACGGGACAGGGGAACTATGGCTACACCTTC; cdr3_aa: CASSQRITGQGNYGYTF
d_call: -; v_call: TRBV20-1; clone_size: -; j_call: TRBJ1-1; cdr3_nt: TGCAGTGCTAGTTACCAGTTCGGGGAGGCTTTCTTT; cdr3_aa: CSASYQFGEAFF
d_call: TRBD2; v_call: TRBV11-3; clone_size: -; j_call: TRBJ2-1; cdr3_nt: TGTGCCAGCAGCTTAGGGACTAGCGGGAGTATTGAGCAGTTCTTC; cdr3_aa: CASSLGTSGSIEQFF
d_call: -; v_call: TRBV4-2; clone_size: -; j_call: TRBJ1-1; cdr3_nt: TGTGCCAGCAGCCAAGGGTTCGGCGGGGGGAGCACTGAAGCTTTCTTT; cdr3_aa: CASSQGFGGGSTEAFF
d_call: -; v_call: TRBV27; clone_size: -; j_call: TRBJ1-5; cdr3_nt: TGTGCCAGCAGCCGAGAGAGGAGGCGACAGCCCCAGCATTTT; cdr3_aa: CASSRERRRQPQHF
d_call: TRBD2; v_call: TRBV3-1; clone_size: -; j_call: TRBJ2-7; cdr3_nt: TGTGCCAGCAGCCAGGGACTAGCGGGAGGCTACGAGCAGTACTTC; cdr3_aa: CASSQGLAGGYEQYF
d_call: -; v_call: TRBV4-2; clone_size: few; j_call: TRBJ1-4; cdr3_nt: TGTGCCAGCAGCCCCAATCGGTCCGGGGGCAAACTGTTTTTT; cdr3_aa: CASSPNRSGGKLFF
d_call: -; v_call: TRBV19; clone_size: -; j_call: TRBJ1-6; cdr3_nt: TGTGCCAGTAGTATCCGGGAGAATTCACCCCTCCACTTT; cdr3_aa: CASSIRENSPLHF
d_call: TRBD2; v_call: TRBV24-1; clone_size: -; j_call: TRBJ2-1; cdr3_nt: TGTGCCACCCAGGGAGCGGGAGAATGGAATGAGCAGTTCTTC; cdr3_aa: CATQGAGEWNEQFF
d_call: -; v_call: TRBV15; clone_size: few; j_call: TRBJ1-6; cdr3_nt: TGTGCCACCAGCAGGGACCGGAGGAATTCACCCCTCCACTTT; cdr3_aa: CATSRDRRNSPLHF
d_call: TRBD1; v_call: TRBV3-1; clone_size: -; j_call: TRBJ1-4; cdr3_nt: TGTGCCAGCAGCCCCTCCGGGACAGGGGAAGGTAATGAAAAACTGTTTTTT; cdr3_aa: CASSPSGTGEGNEKLFF
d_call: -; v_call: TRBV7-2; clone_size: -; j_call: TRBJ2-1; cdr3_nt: TGTGCCAGCAGCTTATCTGTAGAGCAGTTCTTC; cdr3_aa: CASSLSVEQFF
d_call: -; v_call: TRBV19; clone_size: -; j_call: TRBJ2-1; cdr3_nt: TGTGCCAGTACGATGACTAGTTTGAGCCTCAATGAGCAGTTCTTC; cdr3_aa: CASTMTSLSLNEQFF
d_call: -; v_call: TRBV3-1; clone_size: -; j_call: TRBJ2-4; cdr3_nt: TGTGCCAGCAGCCCTTCGGGGGTCGTCCTAGCCAAAAACATTCAGTACTTC; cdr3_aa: CASSPSGVVLAKNIQYF
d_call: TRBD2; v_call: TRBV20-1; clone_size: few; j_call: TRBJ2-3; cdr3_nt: TGCAGTGCTCATCGGTCCAGCGGGGGGTCAGATACGCAGTATTTT; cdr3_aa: CSAHRSSGGSDTQYF
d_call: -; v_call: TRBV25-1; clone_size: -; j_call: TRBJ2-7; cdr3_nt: TGTGCCAGCAGTCGAGGTGGCTACGAGCAGTACTTC; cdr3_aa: CASSRGGYEQYF
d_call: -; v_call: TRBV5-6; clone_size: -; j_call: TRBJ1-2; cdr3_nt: TGTGCCAGCAGCTTCTCCAGGAGTAACTATGGCTACACCTTC; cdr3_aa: CASSFSRSNYGYTF
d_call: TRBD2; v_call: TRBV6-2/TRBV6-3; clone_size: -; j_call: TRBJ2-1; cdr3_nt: TGTACCAGCAGCCTACGCTGGGGGGGCTACAATGAGCAGTTCTTC; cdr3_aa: CTSSLRWGGYNEQFF
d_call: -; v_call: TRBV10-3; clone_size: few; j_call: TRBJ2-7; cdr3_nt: TGTGCCGTGGGGGTAGGGGACGGAGCCTACGAGCAGTACTTC; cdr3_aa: CAVGVGDGAYEQYF